This T cell receptor beta chain was profiled in a study of CD8+ T cells in alopecia areata. Overall study results and limits: Lesional scalp, especially alopecia totalis/universalis, showed higher clonality than normal scalp. Normal-skin resident alphabeta T cells also appear among scalp sample sequences. Possibly as an HLA-related effect, TCR sharing across patients appeared less clear than in mice.

Germline lookup yields CDR1 SGHDT and CDR2 YYEEEE. V was pared by 4 bases and J by 7 bases, with 23 bases between. This CDR3 region has 16 residues. Extraction and reverse transcription of RNA yielded cDNA as the sequencing template. Data came from immunoSEQ multiplex PCR; TCRdb stores just in-frame clones and leaves some out. The sample has 110,000 to 150,000 clones, around two thirds seen once; the top ten hold 36%. A few counts support this clone. What it recognizes is unknown. Both CD4+ and CD8+ T cells were separated by sorting PBMCs. The chain carries TRBV5-6 and TRBJ1-2; D perhaps matches TRBD1 (5 bases). Sequenced: CD8+ T cells sorted from blood. The receptor's source is a human donor in good health. The CDR3 sequence is CASSRGPSGQGRGYTF. The DNA for the CDR3 is TGTGCCAGCAGCCGTGGTCCATCAGGGCAGGGTCGTGGCTACACCTTC.